These T cell receptor beta chains were read from a single sample in a study of T-cell reconstitution after alpha-beta-depleted transplantation in children. TCRdb passed the PCR reads through MiXCR, listing each CDR3 protein once. The sample holds 150,000 to 250,000 distinct CDR3 sequences, about 6% seen once. Sample: PBMCs, taken before TCRalphabeta/CD19-depleted stem cell transplant. These receptors were collected from a girl in the first two years of life with combined immunodeficiency, due to receive a stem cell transplant. Both conserved end residues are part of each CDR3. Each record gives: clone size, V gene, D gene, J gene, CDR3 protein, CDR3 DNA. The D gene is left open where the match is weak. Some rows have no size entry. The others give once, few or many, or a class for an expanded clone.

>many|TRBV4-1|TRBD2|TRBJ2-5
CASSQDAGGVIQETQYF
TGCGCCAGCAGCCAAGACGCGGGAGGGGTCATACAAGAGACCCAGTACTTC
>many|TRBV20-1|.|TRBJ2-3
CSARDYRGRTDTQYF
TGCAGTGCTAGAGATTATCGGGGTCGCACAGATACGCAGTATTTT
>.|TRBV6-5|.|TRBJ1-1
CASSRLGEGELEAFF
TGTGCCAGCAGCCGACTCGGGGAGGGGGAGCTTGAAGCTTTCTTT
>many|TRBV29-1|TRBD2|TRBJ2-1
CSVELGLAGLSSYNEQFF
TGCAGCGTTGAATTAGGACTAGCGGGGTTGAGCTCCTACAATGAGCAGTTCTTC
>many|TRBV10-3|TRBD1|TRBJ2-1
CAISTWTGSSYNEQFF
TGTGCCATCAGTACCTGGACAGGGAGCTCCTACAATGAGCAGTTCTTC
>many|TRBV6-1|.|TRBJ2-2
CASRRTENTGELFF
TGTGCCAGCCGGCGGACAGAAAACACCGGGGAGCTGTTTTTT
>.|TRBV7-6|.|TRBJ1-1
CASSFPGRGEAFF
TGTGCCAGCAGCTTCCCGGGACGGGGTGAAGCTTTCTTT
>many|TRBV4-1|TRBD1|TRBJ2-7
CASSHLGTADYEQYF
TGCGCCAGCAGCCACCTTGGGACAGCGGACTACGAGCAGTACTTC
>few|TRBV12-3/TRBV12-4|TRBD2|TRBJ2-1
CASSSWTSGGGSSYNEQFF
TGTGCCAGCAGTTCCTGGACTAGCGGGGGGGGTAGCTCCTACAATGAGCAGTTCTTC
>many|TRBV19|.|TRBJ1-2
CASSLTENYGYTF
TGTGCCAGTAGTCTGACAGAGAACTATGGCTACACCTTC
>.|TRBV6-2/TRBV6-3|.|TRBJ1-1
CASSYSGGREEAFF
TGTGCCAGCAGTTACTCAGGGGGGCGAGAAGAAGCTTTCTTT
>few|TRBV3-1|.|TRBJ2-7
CASSQVTTWAYEQYF
TGTGCCAGCAGCCAAGTAACCACCTGGGCCTACGAGCAGTACTTC
>once|TRBV5-6|.|TRBJ2-5
CASSLAGRDEYF
TGTGCCAGCAGCTTGGCGGGTCGGGACGAGTACTTC
>few|TRBV4-1|TRBD1|TRBJ1-4
CASSPSGQETTNEKLFF
TGCGCCAGCAGCCCCTCTGGACAGGAGACAACTAATGAAAAACTGTTTTTT
>many|TRBV7-9|.|TRBJ2-7
CASSVSPSYEQYF
TGTGCCAGCAGCGTCTCGCCCAGCTACGAGCAGTACTTC
>.|TRBV11-2|TRBD1|TRBJ1-2
CASSEIRGRGDGYTF
TGTGCCAGCAGCGAGATTAGGGGCAGGGGGGATGGCTACACCTTC
>many|TRBV7-9|.|TRBJ2-7
CASSLAPGNEQYF
TGTGCCAGCAGCTTAGCTCCAGGGAATGAGCAGTACTTC
>few|TRBV30|TRBD1|TRBJ2-7
CAWNNPGQGAYEQYF
TGTGCCTGGAACAACCCGGGACAGGGGGCTTACGAGCAGTACTTC
>many|TRBV29-1|TRBD2|TRBJ2-5
CSALILAGLGVLETQYF
TGCAGCGCCCTGATCCTAGCGGGATTAGGCGTTTTAGAGACCCAGTACTTC
>many|TRBV25-1|.|TRBJ1-2
CASSEGGAGHIFFGYTF
TGTGCCAGCAGTGAAGGGGGAGCAGGGCACATATTTTTTGGCTACACCTTC
>many|TRBV29-1|.|TRBJ2-3
CSVEAGDTQYF
TGCAGCGTTGAAGCAGGGGATACGCAGTATTTT
>many|TRBV11-1|TRBD2|TRBJ2-7
CASRLAPELAGGPKEQYF
TGTGCCAGCAGATTAGCCCCCGAACTAGCGGGAGGGCCGAAAGAGCAGTACTTC